This passage covers 30 T cell receptor beta chains from one sample sequenced in a study of T cell responses to AZD1222 COVID-19 vaccine. Here immunoSEQ multiplex PCR was the method, and the copy in TCRdb shows in-frame clones only, minus some. The table lists tens of thousands of clones, about 86% of them singletons, with approximately 10% in the top ten. Sequencing was performed on peripheral blood, taken on day 0 of MenACWY control vaccination. These receptor sequences come from an adult in good health.

This chain joins TRBV7-9 and TRBJ1-3; D is unresolved. V lost 2 bases, J lost 1 base, and 0 bases lay in between. Germline CDR1 reads SEHNR; CDR2 reads FQNEAQ (reference sequence). There are 12 residues in the CDR3. CDR3 in DNA: TGTGCCAGCAGCTTATCTGGAAACACCATATATTTT. Protein product: CASSLSGNTIYF.

The V gene is TRBV6-5, the J gene TRBJ1-4; D perhaps matches TRBD1 (5 bases). Germline CDR1 reads MNHEY; CDR2 reads SVGAGI. V lost 6 bases and J lost 4, with 15 bases in between. The CDR3 extends over 15 amino acids. In DNA, the CDR3 is TGTGCCAGCAGAAAGCGGGGCCAGATTAATGAAAAACTGTTTTTT. It specifies CASRKRGQINEKLFF.

V is TRBV19 and J is TRBJ2-7; the D is unclear. The germline V gene encodes CDR1 LNHDA and CDR2 SQIVND (reference sequence). The CDR3 sequence is 14 residues long. With 7 bases removed from V and 3 bases from J, the gap between germline ends came to 16 bases. CDR3 region: CASTPSGAVYEQYF. CDR3 coding DNA: TGTGCCAGTACCCCGTCAGGCGCGGTCTACGAGCAGTACTTC.

The chain combines TRBV7-8 with TRBJ2-3; no definite D call. This CDR3 is built from 12 residues. Trimming took 5 bases from V and 6 from J, leaving 9 bases between them. The germline gives CDR1 SGHVS, CDR2 FQNEAQ. In DNA, the CDR3 is TGTGCCAGCAGCCCCTCCGGGGATACGCAGTATTTT. Translation gives CASSPSGDTQYF.

The V call is TRBV6-5, the J call TRBJ2-3, with D tentatively TRBD1 (6 bases). Germline values: CDR1 MNHEY, CDR2 SVGAGI. The CDR3 covers 14 residues. Trimming took off 10 bases at V and 2 bases at J, with 16 bases between the two ends. The CDR3 DNA reads as TGTGCCACCAGGGGACGGGGATACACAGATACGCAGTATTTT. Translating gives CATRGRGYTDTQYF.

The chain combines TRBV30 with TRBJ1-4; tentative D call: TRBD1 (5 bases). The V end was cut by 8 bases, the J end by 5 bases, with 18 bases between. Germline V gives CDR1 GTSNPN, CDR2 SVGIG (reference sequence). The CDR3 is 14 amino acids. The CDR3 nucleotides are TGTGCCGGGGGACCGGGACCGCCGAATGAAAAACTGTTTTTT. Amino acids: CAGGPGPPNEKLFF.

The chain carries TRBV19 and TRBJ1-4, with unresolved D. From germline, CDR1 is LNHDA and CDR2 SQIVND (reference sequence). This CDR3 has 14 residues. Trimming took 1 base from V and 8 from J, leaving 11 bases between them. CDR3 coding DNA: TGTGCCAGTAGTATAGGGCCCCCGCGGGAAAAACTGTTTTTT. It yields the protein CASSIGPPREKLFF.

About this clone itself: The same CDR3 arises from other DNA sequences in this sample as well. The chain combines TRBV9 with TRBJ2-3, with a tentative D call TRBD2 (6 bases). Germline lookup yields CDR1 SGDLS and CDR2 YYNGEE. The V and J ends lost 4 bases and 3 bases respectively, with 9 bases between them. CDR3 size: 13 residues. In nucleotides, the CDR3 is TGTGCCAGCAGCCTAGCGAGGACAGATACGCAGTATTTT. Its translation is CASSLARTDTQYF.

V and J are TRBV7-2 and TRBJ1-2, with D tentatively TRBD1 (5 bases). Germline V gene lookup returns CDR1 SGHTA and CDR2 FQGNSA. The CDR3 extends over 13 amino acids. Trimming cost V 2 bases and J 6 bases, with 10 bases left between them. CDR3 residues: CASSLQGTDGYTF. The CDR3 nucleotides are TGTGCCAGCAGCTTACAAGGGACGGATGGCTACACCTTC.

This sequence joins TRBV7-9 and TRBJ1-4; TRBD1 might be the D (5 bases). V shed 4 bases and J shed 4 bases, with 10 bases lying between them. The V gene's germline CDR1 is SEHNR and CDR2 FQNEAQ (reference sequence). CDR3 size: 14 residues. CDR3 nucleotide sequence: TGTGCCAGCAGCTCGACAGCTTTTAATGAAAAACTGTTTTTT. It codes for CASSSTAFNEKLFF.

This clone was counted a single time. J is TRBJ1-3 and V is TRBV3-1 (or the pseudogene TRBV3-2); weak D call: TRBD1 (5 bases). The CDR3 totals 14 residues. With 3 bases removed from V and 4 bases from J, the gap between germline ends came to 10 bases. Germline loops: CDR1 LGHDT, CDR2 YNNKEL (reference sequence). The CDR3 nucleotides read TGTGCCAGCAGCCAGCGGGACGGGGGAAACACCATATATTTT. Translation: CASSQRDGGNTIYF.

This chain joins TRBV5-1 and TRBJ1-1; D unclear. The CDR3 consists of 13 residues. From germline, CDR1 is SGHRS and CDR2 YFSETQ. Trimming took off 6 bases at V and 3 bases at J, with 12 bases between the two ends. The DNA for the CDR3 is TGCGCCAGCAACCCACGTGGGGACACTGAAGCTTTCTTT. Its protein is CASNPRGDTEAFF.

The V call is TRBV11-2, the J call TRBJ2-3, with TRBD2 as a possible D gene (6 bases). The V gene's germline CDR1 is SGHAT and CDR2 FQNNGV. There are 15 residues in the CDR3. Trimming took 0 bases from V and 2 from J, leaving 9 bases between them. The CDR3 is CASSLDGGATDTQYF. The CDR3 nucleotides are TGTGCCAGCAGCTTAGACGGCGGGGCCACAGATACGCAGTATTTT.

The V and J genes are TRBV9 and TRBJ2-4; D is unresolved. V was cut by 6 bases and J by 1 base, with 14 bases left in between. The germline V gene encodes CDR1 SGDLS and CDR2 YYNGEE. The CDR3 has 15 residues. DNA of the CDR3: TGTGCCAGCACCGAAAGAGGTCTTGCCAAAAACATTCAGTACTTC. This sequence encodes CASTERGLAKNIQYF.

The chain links TRBV29-1 to TRBJ1-5; TRBD1 might be the D (5 bases). Per the germline V gene, CDR1 is SQVTM and CDR2 is ANQGSEA. V was cut by 5 bases and J by 2 bases, with 10 bases left in between. This CDR3 contains 13 residues. The CDR3 loop is CSVRTSGNQPQHF. DNA of the CDR3: TGCAGCGTTCGGACATCAGGCAATCAGCCCCAGCATTTT. Looking up the rest from reference TRBV29-1 and TRBJ1-5 gives the full variable domain: SAVISQKPSRDICQRGTSLTIQCQVDSQVTMMFWYRQQPGQSLTLIATANQGSEATYESGFVIDKFPISRPNLTFSTLTVSNMSPEDSSIYLCSVRTSGNQPQHFGDGTRLSIL.

This clone was counted between two and nine times. V is TRBV3-1 (or the pseudogene TRBV3-2) and J is TRBJ1-2; D unresolved. Germline V gene sequence: CDR1 LGHDT, CDR2 YNNKEL (reference sequence). This CDR3 has 14 residues. V was cut by 0 bases and J by 4 bases, with 9 bases left in between. CDR3 protein: CASSQELSLYGYTF. The CDR3 bases are TGTGCCAGCAGCCAAGAGTTGTCCCTCTATGGCTACACCTTC.

The CDR3 sequence: CASTAWTGIFNYGYTF. DNA for the CDR3: TGTGCCAGCACCGCTTGGACAGGCATCTTCAACTATGGCTACACCTTC. V gene TRBV2 combines with J gene TRBJ1-2; the match to TRBD1 covers 7 bases. Germline lookup yields CDR1 SNHLY and CDR2 FYNNEI. V lost 7 bases and J lost 2; bases outside the gene matches: 13. This CDR3 is 16 amino acids long.

Remarks on this clone: An end of the junction differs from the germline gene, which may be a read error. The rearrangement joins TRBV28 to TRBJ1-1; 10 bases are shared with TRBD1. This CDR3 is built from 13 residues. Germline CDR1 reads MDHEN; CDR2 reads SYDVKM. CDR3 DNA: TGTGCCAGCAGCCTATTAGGGACGGGACAGGGGAAATTT. It encodes CASSLLGTGQGKF. The variable domain in full, completed from reference TRBV28 and TRBJ1-1, reads DVKVTQSSRYLVKRTGEKVFLECVQDMDHENMFWYRQDPGLGLRLIYFSYDVKMKEKGDIPEGYSVSREKKERFSLILESASTNQTSMYLCASSLLGTGQGKFGQGTRLTVV.

The chain links TRBV6-5 to TRBJ2-3; either TRBD1 or TRBD2 may supply D (5 bases each). Germline V CDR1 and CDR2: MNHEY, SVGAGI. CDR3 length: 14 amino acids. Trimming took off 8 bases at V and 5 bases at J, with 17 bases between the two ends. The CDR3 bases are TGTGCCAGCTTACGGGGACCGGCCGGAGATACGCAGTATTTT. This translates into CASLRGPAGDTQYF.

This clone was seen once. The chain couples TRBV9 to TRBJ2-3; tentatively, D is TRBD2 (5 bases). V shed 0 bases and J shed 0 bases, with 8 bases lying between them. Germline CDR1 and CDR2: SGDLS and YYNGEE. The CDR3 contains 15 residues. CDR3 sequence: CASSVGLASTDTQYF. The CDR3, as DNA: TGTGCCAGCAGCGTAGGCCTAGCTAGCACAGATACGCAGTATTTT.

The chain joins TRBV3-1 (or the pseudogene TRBV3-2) to TRBJ1-1; D perhaps matches TRBD1 (5 bases). Germline V gene sequence: CDR1 LGHDT, CDR2 YNNKEL (reference sequence). The CDR3 spans 16 residues. V was clipped by 1 base and J by 6 bases, with 18 bases between them. In DNA, the CDR3 is TGTGCCAGCAGCCAAGGTGGGGGAAGGACTAGGCCTGAAGCTTTCTTT. This codes for CASSQGGGRTRPEAFF.

This clone was observed a single time. The chain carries TRBV2 and TRBJ2-7; TRBD1 agrees at 7 bases. The junction had 8 bases not matched to a gene; V was cut back by 7 bases and J by 2 bases. There are 14 residues in the CDR3. CDR1 is SNHLY and CDR2 is FYNNEI in the germline V gene. DNA of the CDR3: TGTGCCAGCAACCGAGTGACAGGGCCCTACGAGCAGTACTTC. Translation gives CASNRVTGPYEQYF. The variable domain in full, with the rest retrieved from reference TRBV2 and TRBJ2-7, is EPEVTQTPSHQVTQMGQEVILRCVPISNHLYFYWYRQILGQKVEFLVSFYNNEISEKSEIFDDQFSVERPDGSNFTLKIRSTKLEDSAMYFCASNRVTGPYEQYFGPGTRLTVT.

This clone was seen once. The chain carries TRBV19 and TRBJ2-4; TRBD1 is a possible D gene (6 bases). The CDR3 is 19 residues long. Germline values: CDR1 LNHDA, CDR2 SQIVND (reference sequence). The V end lost 2 bases, the J end lost 0 bases, and 20 bases lay between the germline ends. The CDR3 spells CASSIKDSPDLGAKNIQYF. DNA of the CDR3: TGTGCCAGTAGTATAAAGGACAGCCCAGATTTAGGAGCCAAAAACATTCAGTACTTC.

This sequence joins TRBV5-5 and TRBJ1-5, with D possibly TRBD1 on 5 matching bases. The CDR3 totals 15 residues. V was pared by 4 bases and J by 7 bases, with 18 bases between. Germline CDR1 and CDR2: SGHKS and YYEKEE (reference sequence). The CDR3 DNA reads as TGTGCCAGCAGCGTCGAGAGGGGAACGGTGCAGCCCCAGCATTTT. It specifies CASSVERGTVQPQHF.

This chain connects TRBV2 to TRBJ2-1, with a weak D call TRBD2 (6 bases). The CDR3 runs to 13 residues. CDR1 is SNHLY, CDR2 FYNNEI, per germline. V lost 7 bases to trimming and J lost 9 bases, with 16 bases between them. The CDR3 is CASNYLLGGEQFF. Written as DNA, the CDR3 is TGTGCCAGCAATTATTTATTGGGGGGTGAGCAGTTCTTC.

The J gene is TRBJ1-4, the V gene TRBV30; 7 bases agree with TRBD1. The CDR3 contains 14 residues. Germline loops: CDR1 GTSNPN, CDR2 SVGIG (reference sequence). After removal of 2 bases from V and 4 bases from J, the junction contained 4 bases not matched to a gene. The CDR3 protein is CAWSSGTVNEKLFF. Written as DNA, the CDR3 is TGTGCCTGGAGTTCCGGGACAGTTAATGAAAAACTGTTTTTT.

This chain uses TRBV5-4 with TRBJ2-7, with 12 bases aligning to TRBD2. The trim removed 4 bases at V and 3 bases at J, leaving 5 bases unmatched. The CDR3 has 15 amino acids. The V gene's germline CDR1 is SGHNT and CDR2 YYREEE (reference sequence). The CDR3: CASSASGGANYEQYF. The CDR3 DNA reads TGTGCCAGCAGCGCTAGCGGGGGGGCGAACTACGAGCAGTACTTC.

This clone appeared a single time. This chain uses TRBV18 with TRBJ1-5, with 9 bases aligning to TRBD1. This CDR3 has 15 amino acids. V gave up 2 bases and J gave up 6 bases; unmatched junction bases: 5. In germline, CDR1 is KGHSH, CDR2 LQKENI. For the CDR3, the DNA is TGTGCCAGCTCACCAGGGGACAGGGCCGTTCAGCCCCAGCATTTT. The encoded protein is CASSPGDRAVQPQHF.

The chain couples TRBV19 to TRBJ1-5; 7 positions match TRBD1. CDR1 and CDR2 (germline): LNHDA, SQIVND (reference sequence). The CDR3 spans 17 residues. Trimming removed 5 bases from V and 3 bases from J; junction bases left unmatched: 13. The chain's CDR3 is CASSPETGRRVNQPQHF. The CDR3 nucleotides are TGTGCCAGTAGTCCCGAGACAGGGAGGAGGGTCAATCAGCCCCAGCATTTT.

CDR3 protein: CASSVSRAWSGNTIYF. The CDR3 bases are TGTGCCAGCAGCGTATCTCGGGCCTGGTCTGGAAACACCATATATTTT. The chain is built from TRBV9 and TRBJ1-3, with D hard to call. In germline, CDR1 is SGDLS, CDR2 YYNGEE. This CDR3 is built from 16 residues. The V end was cut by 1 base, the J end by 1 base, with 12 bases between.